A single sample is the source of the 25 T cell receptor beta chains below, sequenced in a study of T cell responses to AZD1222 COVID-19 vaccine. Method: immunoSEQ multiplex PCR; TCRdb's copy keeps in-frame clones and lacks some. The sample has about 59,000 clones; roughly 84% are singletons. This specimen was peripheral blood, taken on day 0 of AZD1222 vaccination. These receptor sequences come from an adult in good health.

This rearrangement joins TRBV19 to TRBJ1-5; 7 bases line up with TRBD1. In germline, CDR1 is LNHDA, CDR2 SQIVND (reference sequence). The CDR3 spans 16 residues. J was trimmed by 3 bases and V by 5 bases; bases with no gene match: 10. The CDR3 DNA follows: TGTGCCAGTAGTTTCACGACAGGGAGACTCAATCAGCCCCAGCATTTT. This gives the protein CASSFTTGRLNQPQHF.

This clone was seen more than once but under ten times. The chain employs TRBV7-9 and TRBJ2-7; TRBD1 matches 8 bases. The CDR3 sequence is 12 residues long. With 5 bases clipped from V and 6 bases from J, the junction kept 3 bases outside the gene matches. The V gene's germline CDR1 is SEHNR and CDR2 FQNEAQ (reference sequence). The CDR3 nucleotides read TGTGCCAGCAGCCAGACAGGGGTCGAGCAGTACGTC. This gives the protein CASSQTGVEQYV.

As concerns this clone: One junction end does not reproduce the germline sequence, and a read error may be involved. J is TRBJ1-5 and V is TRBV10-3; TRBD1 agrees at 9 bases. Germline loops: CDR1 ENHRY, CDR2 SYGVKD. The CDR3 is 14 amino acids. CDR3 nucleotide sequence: TGTGCCATCAATGAGGGACAGGGTCATCAGCCCCAGCATTTT. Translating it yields CAINEGQGHQPQHF.

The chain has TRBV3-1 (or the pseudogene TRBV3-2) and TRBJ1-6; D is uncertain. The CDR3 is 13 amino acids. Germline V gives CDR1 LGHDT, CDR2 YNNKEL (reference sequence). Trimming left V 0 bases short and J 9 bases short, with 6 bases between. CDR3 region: CASSQDGFSPLHF. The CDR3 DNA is TGTGCCAGCAGCCAAGACGGGTTTTCACCCCTCCACTTT.

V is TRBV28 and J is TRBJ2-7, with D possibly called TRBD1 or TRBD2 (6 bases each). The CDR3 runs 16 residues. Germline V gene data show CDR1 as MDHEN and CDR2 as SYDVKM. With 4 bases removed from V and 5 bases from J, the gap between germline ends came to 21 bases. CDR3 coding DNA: TGTGCCAGCAGTTCCCCAGGCTTAGGGGGAGGCGACGAGCAGTACTTC. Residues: CASSSPGLGGGDEQYF.

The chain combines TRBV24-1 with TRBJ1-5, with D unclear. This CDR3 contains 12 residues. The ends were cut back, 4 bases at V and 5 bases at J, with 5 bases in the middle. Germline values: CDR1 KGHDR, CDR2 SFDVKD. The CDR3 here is CATSDQDQPQHF. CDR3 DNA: TGTGCCACCAGTGACCAGGATCAGCCCCAGCATTTT.

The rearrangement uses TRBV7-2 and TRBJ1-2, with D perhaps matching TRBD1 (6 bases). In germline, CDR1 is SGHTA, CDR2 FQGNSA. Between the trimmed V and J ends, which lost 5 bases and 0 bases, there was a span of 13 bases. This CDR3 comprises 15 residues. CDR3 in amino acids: CASSPDRLANYGYTF. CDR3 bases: TGTGCCAGCAGCCCCGACAGGCTAGCTAACTATGGCTACACCTTC.

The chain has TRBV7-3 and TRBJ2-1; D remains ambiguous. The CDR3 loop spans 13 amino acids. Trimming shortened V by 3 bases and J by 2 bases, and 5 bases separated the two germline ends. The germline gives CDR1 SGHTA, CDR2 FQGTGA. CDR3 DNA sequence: TGTGCCAGCAGCTTGGACCCCTACAATGAGCAGTTCTTC. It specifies CASSLDPYNEQFF.

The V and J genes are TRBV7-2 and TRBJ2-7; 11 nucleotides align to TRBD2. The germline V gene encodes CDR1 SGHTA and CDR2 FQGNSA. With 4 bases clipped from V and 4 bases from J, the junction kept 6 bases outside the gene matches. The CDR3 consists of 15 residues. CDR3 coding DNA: TGTGCCAGCAGCTCCCCCGGGACTAGCGGTTACGAGCAGTACTTC. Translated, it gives CASSSPGTSGYEQYF.

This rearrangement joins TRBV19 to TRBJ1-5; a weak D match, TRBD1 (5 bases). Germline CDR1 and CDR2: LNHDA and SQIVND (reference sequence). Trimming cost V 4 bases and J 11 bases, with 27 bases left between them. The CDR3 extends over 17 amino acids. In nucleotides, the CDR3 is TGTGCCAGTAGTACCATTTCCGGGACTCCAACGGGACGGGCCCAGCATTTT. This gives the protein CASSTISGTPTGRAQHF.

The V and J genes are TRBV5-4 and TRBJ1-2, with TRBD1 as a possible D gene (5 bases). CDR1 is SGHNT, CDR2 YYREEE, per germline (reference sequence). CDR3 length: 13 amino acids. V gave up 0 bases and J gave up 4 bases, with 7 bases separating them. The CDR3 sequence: CASSLDRSYGYTF. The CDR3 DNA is TGTGCCAGCAGCTTGGACAGGAGCTATGGCTACACCTTC.

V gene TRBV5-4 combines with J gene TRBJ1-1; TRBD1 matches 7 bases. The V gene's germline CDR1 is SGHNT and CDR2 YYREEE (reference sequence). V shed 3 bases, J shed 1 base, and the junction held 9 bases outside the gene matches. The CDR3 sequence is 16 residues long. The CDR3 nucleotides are TGTGCCAGCAGCTCCCGATCGACAGGGAGGAACACTGAAGCTTTCTTT. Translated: CASSSRSTGRNTEAFF.

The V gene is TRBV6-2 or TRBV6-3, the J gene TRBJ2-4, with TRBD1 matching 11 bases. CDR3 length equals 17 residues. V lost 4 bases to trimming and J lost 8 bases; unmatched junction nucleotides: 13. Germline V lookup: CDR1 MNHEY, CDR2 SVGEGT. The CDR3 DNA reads TGTGCCAGCAGTTCCCGGGACAGGGGGTCCCATAACGACATTCAGTACTTC. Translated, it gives CASSSRDRGSHNDIQYF.

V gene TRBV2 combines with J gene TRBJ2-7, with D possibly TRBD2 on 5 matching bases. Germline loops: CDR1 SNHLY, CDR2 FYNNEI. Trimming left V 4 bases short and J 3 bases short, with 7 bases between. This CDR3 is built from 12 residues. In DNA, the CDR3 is TGTGCCAGCAGTGTAGACTACTACGAGCAGTACGTC. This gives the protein CASSVDYYEQYV.

The CDR3 DNA is TGCGCCAGCAGCTTGACCTTGGCTTCCTACGAGCAGTACTTC. Translation: CASSLTLASYEQYF. This rearrangement joins TRBV5-1 to TRBJ2-7; D not certain. Trimming pared 1 base from V and 1 base from J, leaving 9 bases between. The CDR3 has 14 residues. The germline CDR1 and CDR2 sequences are SGHRS and YFSETQ.

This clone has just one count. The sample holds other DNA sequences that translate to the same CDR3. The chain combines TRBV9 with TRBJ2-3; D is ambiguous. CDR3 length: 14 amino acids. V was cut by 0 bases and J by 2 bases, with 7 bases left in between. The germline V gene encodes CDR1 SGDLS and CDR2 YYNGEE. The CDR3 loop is CASSVGSITDTQYF. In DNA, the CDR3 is TGTGCCAGCAGCGTAGGTTCTATCACAGATACGCAGTATTTT.

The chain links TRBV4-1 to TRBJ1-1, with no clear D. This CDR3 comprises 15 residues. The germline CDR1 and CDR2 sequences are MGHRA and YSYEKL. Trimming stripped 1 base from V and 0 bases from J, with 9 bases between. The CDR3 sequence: CASSQGWRMNTEAFF. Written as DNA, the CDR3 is TGCGCCAGCAGCCAAGGTTGGCGGATGAACACTGAAGCTTTCTTT.

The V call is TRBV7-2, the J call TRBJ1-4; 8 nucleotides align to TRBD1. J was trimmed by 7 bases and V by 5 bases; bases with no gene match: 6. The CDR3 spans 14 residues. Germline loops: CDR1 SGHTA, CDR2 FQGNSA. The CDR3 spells CASSPRTGSEKLFF. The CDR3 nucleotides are TGTGCCAGCAGCCCGAGGACAGGGTCTGAAAAACTGTTTTTT.

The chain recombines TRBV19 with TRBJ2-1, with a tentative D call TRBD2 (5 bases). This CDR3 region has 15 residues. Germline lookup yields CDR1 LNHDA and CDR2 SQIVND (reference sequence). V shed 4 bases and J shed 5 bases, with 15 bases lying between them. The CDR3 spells CASSTPSAGNNEQFF. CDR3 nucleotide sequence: TGTGCCAGTAGTACCCCTTCGGCGGGTAACAATGAGCAGTTCTTC.

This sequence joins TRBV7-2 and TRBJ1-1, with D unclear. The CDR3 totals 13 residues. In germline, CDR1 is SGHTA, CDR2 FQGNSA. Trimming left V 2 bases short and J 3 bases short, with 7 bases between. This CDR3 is CASSLPSYTEAFF. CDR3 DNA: TGTGCCAGCAGCTTACCCTCCTACACTGAAGCTTTCTTT.

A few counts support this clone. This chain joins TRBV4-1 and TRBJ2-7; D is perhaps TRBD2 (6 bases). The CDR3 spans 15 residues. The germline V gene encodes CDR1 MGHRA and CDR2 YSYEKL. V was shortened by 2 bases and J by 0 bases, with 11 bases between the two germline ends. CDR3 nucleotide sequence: TGCGCCAGCAGCCAATGGCGGGACGACTCCTACGAGCAGTACTTC. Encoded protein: CASSQWRDDSYEQYF.

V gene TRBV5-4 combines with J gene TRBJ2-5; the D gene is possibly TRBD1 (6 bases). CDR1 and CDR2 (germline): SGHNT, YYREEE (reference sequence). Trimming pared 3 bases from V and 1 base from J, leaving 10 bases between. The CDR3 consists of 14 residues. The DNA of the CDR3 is TGTGCCAGCAGCTCAGGGGTGGCCCAAGAGACCCAGTACTTC. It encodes CASSSGVAQETQYF. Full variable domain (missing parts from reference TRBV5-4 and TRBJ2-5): ETGVTQSPTHLIKTRGQQVTLRCSSQSGHNTVSWYQQALGQGPQFIFQYYREEENGRGNFPPRFSGLQFPNYSSELNVNALELDDSALYLCASSSGVAQETQYFGPGTRLLVL.

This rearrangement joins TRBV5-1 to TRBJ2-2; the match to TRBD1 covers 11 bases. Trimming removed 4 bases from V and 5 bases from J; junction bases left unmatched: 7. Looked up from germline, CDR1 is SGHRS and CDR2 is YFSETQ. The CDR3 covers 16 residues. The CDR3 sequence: CASSKGQGARTGELFF. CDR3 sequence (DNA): TGCGCCAGCAGCAAAGGACAGGGGGCGAGGACCGGGGAGCTGTTTTTT. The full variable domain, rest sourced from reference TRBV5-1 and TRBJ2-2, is KAGVTQTPRYLIKTRGQQVTLSCSPISGHRSVSWYQQTPGQGLQFLFEYFSETQRNKGNFPGRFSGRQFSNSRSEMNVSTLELGDSALYLCASSKGQGARTGELFFGEGSRLTVL.

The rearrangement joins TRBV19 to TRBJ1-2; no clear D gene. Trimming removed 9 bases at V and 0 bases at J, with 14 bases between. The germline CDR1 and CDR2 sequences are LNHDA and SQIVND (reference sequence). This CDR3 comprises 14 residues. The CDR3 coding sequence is TGTGCCAGCGGGCCAGATCGTACTAACTATGGCTACACCTTC. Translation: CASGPDRTNYGYTF.

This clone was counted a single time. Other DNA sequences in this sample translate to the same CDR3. CDR3 sequence reads: CASSKGQGEQPQHF. CDR3 DNA: TGTGCCAGCAGCAAGGGACAGGGAGAGCAGCCCCAGCATTTT. The V gene is TRBV6-5, the J gene TRBJ1-5; 9 bases fit TRBD1. The CDR3 sequence is 14 residues long. The germline CDR1 and CDR2 sequences are MNHEY and SVGAGI. Trimming cost V 6 bases and J 7 bases; bases outside gene matches: 7.